These 20 T cell receptor beta chains were sequenced from one sample in a study of blood T cell repertoires in COVID-19. Using immunoSEQ multiplex PCR, the repertoire was profiled, and TCRdb retains in-frame clones only, with some absent. The sample consists of about 76,000 clones, approximately 80% of them appearing once. The specimen sequenced was peripheral blood. These receptors all come from a human donor in a cohort sampled during active COVID-19.

The chain uses TRBV4-1 and TRBJ2-7, with TRBD1 identical over 9 bases. Germline V gene sequence: CDR1 MGHRA, CDR2 YSYEKL. This CDR3 region has 14 residues. With 4 bases clipped from V and 5 bases from J, the junction kept 6 bases outside the gene matches. The CDR3 loop reads CASSLRTGEDEQYF. CDR3 coding DNA: TGCGCCAGCAGCCTCAGGACAGGGGAGGACGAGCAGTACTTC.

This rearrangement joins TRBV11-3 to TRBJ2-7, with a possible D match to TRBD1 (6 bases). Trimming removed 5 bases from V and 3 bases from J, with 11 bases in between. Germline loops: CDR1 SGHNT, CDR2 YENEEA. The CDR3 has 13 amino acids. The CDR3 loop is CASSPTGSYEQYF. Here the CDR3 DNA reads TGTGCCAGCAGCCCCACAGGGAGCTACGAGCAGTACTTC.

The chain employs TRBV7-2 and TRBJ2-5, with TRBD2 matching over 12 bases. The CDR3 consists of 14 residues. The V and J ends lost 5 bases and 4 bases, in that order; junction bases with no gene match: 2. Germline V CDR1 and CDR2: SGHTA, FQGNSA. The CDR3: CASSPGLAGETQYF. The CDR3 DNA reads TGTGCCAGCAGCCCGGGACTAGCGGGAGAGACCCAGTACTTC.

Points on this clone: Other DNA sequences in the same sample also yield this CDR3. The V call is TRBV14, the J call TRBJ1-1; a weak D match, TRBD1 (6 bases). This CDR3 comprises 14 residues. The V and J ends lost 4 bases and 5 bases respectively, with 14 bases between them. The germline gives CDR1 SGHDN, CDR2 FVKESK. CDR3 DNA sequence: TGTGCCAGCAGCCCGGACAGAGAGGGGACTGAAGCTTTCTTT. It yields the protein CASSPDREGTEAFF.

CDR3 nucleotides: TGCGCCAGCAGCCAAGTGGGCAGGGGCAGGCTGGCTGAAGCTTTCTTT. Its translation is CASSQVGRGRLAEAFF. J is TRBJ1-1 and V is TRBV4-1; the D gene is possibly TRBD1 (6 bases). Trimming removed 1 base from V and 6 bases from J, with 18 bases in between. The CDR3 contains 16 residues. Germline CDR1 MGHRA, CDR2 YSYEKL.

This clone showed up just once. The V gene is TRBV27, the J gene TRBJ2-7; 8 bases line up with TRBD1. J was trimmed by 2 bases and V by 3 bases; bases with no gene match: 12. This CDR3 is 17 amino acids long. The germline gives CDR1 MNHEY, CDR2 SMNVEV (reference sequence). CDR3 residues: CASSFPLRTGPTYEQYF. The CDR3 DNA reads TGTGCCAGCAGTTTCCCCCTCAGGACAGGGCCGACCTACGAGCAGTACTTC.

The rearrangement joins TRBV2 to TRBJ2-2; 8 bases are a match to TRBD2. Germline loops: CDR1 SNHLY, CDR2 FYNNEI. The CDR3 has 14 amino acids. V lost 7 bases, J lost 3 bases, and 4 bases stayed unmatched. For the CDR3, the DNA is TGTGCCAGCAACCTACTAGCGGACACCGGGGAGCTGTTTTTT. Translated, it gives CASNLLADTGELFF. Variable domain in full (rest from reference TRBV2 and TRBJ2-2): EPEVTQTPSHQVTQMGQEVILRCVPISNHLYFYWYRQILGQKVEFLVSFYNNEISEKSEIFDDQFSVERPDGSNFTLKIRSTKLEDSAMYFCASNLLADTGELFFGEGSRLTVL.

The V call is TRBV11-2, the J call TRBJ2-7; perhaps TRBD1 as D (6 bases). Trimming took 7 bases from V and 3 from J, leaving 22 bases between them. The CDR3 sequence is 16 residues long. The germline V gene encodes CDR1 SGHAT and CDR2 FQNNGV. Written as DNA, the CDR3 is TGTGCCAGCACTTTGGGGCGGCAGGGGATTTACTACGAGCAGTACTTC. This gives the protein CASTLGRQGIYYEQYF.

This clone came up many times. The V gene is TRBV28, the J gene TRBJ2-7, with 8 bases matching TRBD1. The germline CDR1 and CDR2 sequences are MDHEN and SYDVKM. V dropped 5 bases and J dropped 0; count of bases not matched to a gene: 6. The CDR3 is 15 residues long. The CDR3 DNA reads as TGTGCCAGCAGTGGACAGGGAGATTTCTCCTACGAGCAGTACTTC. It encodes CASSGQGDFSYEQYF.

This clone was found once. The chain couples TRBV3-1 (or the pseudogene TRBV3-2) to TRBJ2-7; 9 bases fit TRBD1. Germline CDR1 is LGHDT and CDR2 is YNNKEL (reference sequence). The CDR3 is 15 amino acids. Germline trimming cut 5 bases from V and 7 bases from J; bases unmatched to any gene: 12. CDR3 amino acids: CASSATPTGGGEQYF. The CDR3 nucleotides are TGTGCCAGCAGCGCAACCCCGACAGGGGGGGGAGAGCAGTACTTC.

The sample holds one count of this clone. The chain has TRBV2 and TRBJ1-3; TRBD1 aligns across 8 bases. V lost 6 bases and J lost 6; bases outside the gene matches: 4. This CDR3 region has 13 residues. Germline assignment: CDR1 SNHLY and CDR2 FYNNEI. CDR3 in amino acids: CASSGTGANTIYF. The CDR3, as DNA: TGTGCCAGCAGCGGGACAGGCGCAAACACCATATATTTT.

This clone was seen only once. V usage is TRBV20-1 and J usage is TRBJ1-5; 8 bases match TRBD1. Germline V gives CDR1 DFQATT, CDR2 SNEGSKA (reference sequence). The CDR3 extends over 16 amino acids. J gave up 6 bases and V 3 bases, and 13 bases lay outside the gene matches. For the CDR3, the DNA is TGCAGTGCTAGTCCCATGTCCCCGACAGGGGCTCAGCCCCAGCATTTT. Residues: CSASPMSPTGAQPQHF.

On this clone itself: One end of the junction varies from germline; a read error may be responsible. The CDR3 nucleotides are TGTGCCAGCAGCCAAGGGCTAGCGGGAGCCCTACTCTTC. As protein: CASSQGLAGALLF. This chain links TRBV3-1 (or the pseudogene TRBV3-2) with TRBJ2-7; TRBD2 agrees at 10 bases. Germline lookup yields CDR1 LGHDT and CDR2 YNNKEL (reference sequence). The CDR3 runs to 13 residues.

The V gene is TRBV5-4, the J gene TRBJ2-2; 11 positions agree with TRBD2. CDR3 length equals 15 residues. J lost 5 bases, V lost 5 bases, and 5 bases had no gene match. In germline, CDR1 is SGHNT, CDR2 YYREEE (reference sequence). The CDR3 here is CASRTGLAVTGELFF. For the CDR3, the DNA is TGTGCCAGCAGGACGGGACTAGCGGTAACCGGGGAGCTGTTTTTT.

V and J are TRBV28 and TRBJ2-7, with D perhaps matching TRBD2 (6 bases). V lost 4 bases, J lost 1 base, and 20 bases lay in between. This CDR3 comprises 17 residues. CDR1 MDHEN and CDR2 SYDVKM come from the germline V gene. The CDR3 region has the DNA TGTGCCAGCAGTTCCCCCCAGGCGGGAAAGGGATCCTACGAGCAGTACTTC. Amino acid sequence: CASSSPQAGKGSYEQYF.

The sample holds a few counts of this clone. The gene calls are TRBV6-4 and TRBJ2-7, with 9 nucleotides matching TRBD2. Germline V gives CDR1 MRHNA, CDR2 SNTAGT. This CDR3 comprises 18 residues. V gave up 0 bases and J gave up 0 bases; unmatched junction bases: 9. The CDR3, as DNA: TGTGCCAGCAGTGACTCATTTGCGGGAGGGCAGTACTCCTACGAGCAGTACTTC. Protein sequence: CASSDSFAGGQYSYEQYF.

The chain joins TRBV16 to TRBJ1-2; D is undetermined. The germline gives CDR1 KGHSY, CDR2 FQNENV. Trimming left V 5 bases short and J 7 bases short, with 8 bases between. CDR3 length equals 11 residues. This CDR3 reads CASSSMRGYTF. The CDR3 region has the DNA TGTGCCAGCAGCTCAATGCGTGGCTACACCTTC.

The chain carries TRBV20-1 and TRBJ2-7; 10 bases align to TRBD2. Germline V gene lookup returns CDR1 DFQATT and CDR2 SNEGSKA (reference sequence). The CDR3 covers 11 residues. CDR3 DNA: TGCAGCGGACTAGCGGAATACGAGCAGTACTTC. Its protein is CSGLAEYEQYF.

This clone was counted a few times. CDR3 loop: CASSQGTGSWNEQFF. CDR3 DNA: TGTGCCAGCAGCCAAGGGACAGGGTCTTGGAATGAGCAGTTCTTC. J is TRBJ2-1 and V is TRBV3-1 (or the pseudogene TRBV3-2); 8 nucleotides match TRBD1. Losses at the gene ends were 1 base for V and 7 bases for J; bases not matched to a gene: 6. This CDR3 spans 15 amino acids. The germline gives CDR1 LGHDT, CDR2 YNNKEL (reference sequence).

The V and J genes are TRBV29-1 and TRBJ2-7; D remains unclear. Germline V gene sequence: CDR1 SQVTM, CDR2 ANQGSEA. CDR3 length: 12 residues. V was clipped by 4 bases and J by 6 bases, with 13 bases between them. In DNA form, the CDR3 reads TGCAGCGTTGGCATGGTCGGGTCCGAGCAGTACTTC. Its translation: CSVGMVGSEQYF.